These 25 T cell receptor beta chains were sequenced from one sample in a study of blood T cell repertoires in COVID-19. Here immunoSEQ multiplex PCR was the method, and the copy in TCRdb shows in-frame clones only, minus some. Found here are about 180,000 clones, over 75% of them singletons; the top ten hold roughly 9%. The sample taken for sequencing was PBMCs or T cells enriched from blood (not recorded which). The receptors shown here come from a woman aged 18-30 years who had recovered from COVID-19.

The genes are TRBV28 and TRBJ1-5; 10 bases fit TRBD1. This CDR3 spans 18 amino acids. Germline assignment: CDR1 MDHEN and CDR2 SYDVKM. J gave up 9 bases and V 2 bases, and 16 bases lay outside the gene matches. CDR3: CASSLAGQGTKWHGPQHF. The CDR3 region has the DNA TGTGCCAGCAGTTTAGCGGGACAGGGGACTAAGTGGCATGGGCCCCAGCATTTT.

This rearrangement joins TRBV15 to TRBJ1-3; weak D call: TRBD1 (6 bases). The CDR3 is 16 amino acids. From germline, CDR1 is LNHNV and CDR2 YYDKDF (reference sequence). V was pared by 0 bases and J by 0 bases, with 9 bases between. The CDR3, as DNA: TGTGCCACCAGCAGAGACCCGGACAGCTCTGGAAACACCATATATTTT. This gives the protein CATSRDPDSSGNTIYF.

This chain links TRBV3-1 (or the pseudogene TRBV3-2) with TRBJ2-7; 7 nucleotides match TRBD1. The J segment lost 9 bases and the V segment lost 0 bases, leaving 5 bases of the junction unmatched. This CDR3 is built from 13 residues. CDR1 LGHDT and CDR2 YNNKEL come from the germline V gene (reference sequence). CDR3 DNA: TGTGCCAGCAGCCAAGATAGGGGGACAGCGCAGTACTTC. As protein: CASSQDRGTAQYF.

The chain employs TRBV5-1 and TRBJ2-3, with TRBD1 matching 8 bases. Germline CDR1 and CDR2: SGHRS and YFSETQ. The CDR3 sequence is 17 residues long. J gave up 2 bases and V 0 bases, and 8 bases lay outside the gene matches. The CDR3 here is CASSLVGAGGSTDTQYF. DNA for the CDR3: TGCGCCAGCAGCTTGGTCGGGGCAGGGGGCTCCACAGATACGCAGTATTTT.

This clone was seen just once. V and J are TRBV19 and TRBJ2-7, with 8 positions matching TRBD2. The CDR3 sequence is 14 residues long. The germline gives CDR1 LNHDA, CDR2 SQIVND (reference sequence). V shed 4 bases, J shed 3 bases, and the junction held 5 bases outside the gene matches. The CDR3 DNA is TGTGCCAGTAGTACCACGGGAGGGGGCTACGAGCAGTACTTC. Its translation: CASSTTGGGYEQYF.

The V gene is TRBV20-1, the J gene TRBJ2-7; D is uncertain. From germline, CDR1 is DFQATT and CDR2 SNEGSKA (reference sequence). This CDR3 is 11 amino acids long. The V end was cut by 6 bases, the J end by 4 bases, with 10 bases between. The CDR3 nucleotides are TGCAGTGCCCGAGAGGCGTACGAGCAGTACTTC. It is translated as CSAREAYEQYF.

The chain joins TRBV4-3 to TRBJ1-4; D is undetermined. Trimming shortened V by 4 bases and J by 5 bases, and 11 bases separated the two germline ends. Per the germline V gene, CDR1 is LGHNA and CDR2 is YSLEER. This CDR3 is built from 14 residues. The DNA for the CDR3 is TGCGCCAGCAGCCCAGAACTAAGGAATGAAAAACTGTTTTTT. Protein: CASSPELRNEKLFF.

This clone was detected only once. The chain recombines TRBV19 with TRBJ1-1, with a possible D match to TRBD1 (6 bases). CDR1 is LNHDA, CDR2 SQIVND, per germline (reference sequence). With 2 bases removed from V and 0 bases from J, the gap between germline ends came to 13 bases. This CDR3 comprises 16 residues. CDR3 in amino acids: CASSIPSGGLNTEAFF. The CDR3, as DNA: TGTGCCAGTAGTATACCGTCCGGGGGGCTGAACACTGAAGCTTTCTTT.

This chain connects TRBV24-1 to TRBJ2-2; 8 nucleotides match TRBD1. Germline-derived CDR1 and CDR2 are KGHDR and SFDVKD. The CDR3 sequence is 14 residues long. J was trimmed by 4 bases and V by 9 bases; bases with no gene match: 6. CDR3 in amino acids: CATGQGRATGELFF. In DNA, the CDR3 is TGTGCCACCGGACAGGGCCGGGCCACCGGGGAGCTGTTTTTT.

This chain joins TRBV28 and TRBJ1-1; a weak D match, TRBD1 (5 bases). CDR1 and CDR2 (germline): MDHEN, SYDVKM. The CDR3 covers 15 residues. The V gene lost 5 bases and the J gene lost 0 bases, with 13 bases spanning the gap. CDR3 in amino acids: CASSIPGLLNTEAFF. Here the CDR3 DNA reads TGTGCCAGCAGTATCCCGGGACTTCTGAACACTGAAGCTTTCTTT.

The chain recombines TRBV19 with TRBJ1-1; no clear D. The CDR3 spans 15 residues. Trimming removed 1 base from V and 1 base from J, with 10 bases in between. Germline CDR1 LNHDA, CDR2 SQIVND (reference sequence). CDR3 coding DNA: TGTGCCAGTAGTATAGGAACGGCAGGGAACACTGAAGCTTTCTTT. It specifies CASSIGTAGNTEAFF. Drawing the rest from reference TRBV19 and TRBJ1-1, the complete variable domain is DGGITQSPKYLFRKEGQNVTLSCEQNLNHDAMYWYRQDPGQGLRLIYYSQIVNDFQKGDIAEGYSVSREKKESFPLTVTSAQKNPTAFYLCASSIGTAGNTEAFFGQGTRLTVV.

The chain employs TRBV24-1 and TRBJ2-1; D possibly corresponds to TRBD2 (5 bases). V lost 5 bases and J lost 6, with 16 bases in between. Germline CDR1 reads KGHDR; CDR2 reads SFDVKD. The CDR3 is 15 amino acids. This chain's CDR3 is CATSGYPRASNEQFF. CDR3 DNA: TGTGCCACCAGTGGTTACCCGAGGGCCTCCAATGAGCAGTTCTTC.

The J gene is TRBJ1-1, the V gene TRBV10-3; D gene ambiguous. Germline CDR1 is ENHRY and CDR2 is SYGVKD. This CDR3 has 15 residues. The V gene lost 6 bases and the J gene lost 4 bases, with 18 bases spanning the gap. The CDR3 spells CAISNSVSTLTEAFF. CDR3 bases: TGTGCCATCAGCAACAGTGTCTCAACTCTCACTGAAGCTTTCTTT.

CDR3 region: CASTPSRGNYGYTF. The CDR3 region has the DNA TGTGCCAGTACCCCGAGCCGAGGGAACTATGGCTACACCTTC. This chain links TRBV19 with TRBJ1-2; D uncertain. Germline V gene lookup returns CDR1 LNHDA and CDR2 SQIVND (reference sequence). V was cut by 7 bases and J by 2 bases, with 14 bases left in between. The CDR3 spans 14 residues.

The rearrangement links TRBV20-1 to TRBJ2-1; D not certain. Germline CDR1 reads DFQATT; CDR2 reads SNEGSKA (reference sequence). Trimming cost V 4 bases and J 4 bases, with 5 bases left between them. CDR3 length: 11 residues. The CDR3 region has the DNA TGCAGTGCTACTCCGTACAATGAGCAGTTCTTC. Translation: CSATPYNEQFF.

This clone was seen only once. The gene calls are TRBV19 and TRBJ1-1; the match to TRBD1 covers 8 bases. The CDR3 runs to 14 residues. Trimming removed 6 bases from V and 4 bases from J; junction bases left unmatched: 7. Germline V gene data show CDR1 as LNHDA and CDR2 as SQIVND (reference sequence). For the CDR3, the DNA is TGTGCCAGTAGGCAGGGGGCAAGGAGCACTGAAGCTTTCTTT. This codes for CASRQGARSTEAFF.

This chain connects TRBV7-9 to TRBJ1-2; TRBD1 matches 9 bases. V was clipped by 1 base and J by 8 bases; unmatched bases: 5. The germline V gene encodes CDR1 SEHNR and CDR2 FQNEAQ (reference sequence). There are 14 residues in the CDR3. CDR3 amino acids: CASSLGGTGKGYTF. The CDR3 coding sequence is TGTGCCAGCAGCTTAGGTGGGACAGGGAAGGGCTACACCTTC.

The J gene is TRBJ2-3, the V gene TRBV27, with D possibly matching TRBD1 (6 bases). Germline loops: CDR1 MNHEY, CDR2 SMNVEV (reference sequence). V was clipped by 0 bases and J by 4 bases, with 8 bases between them. CDR3 size: 14 residues. The CDR3 DNA is TGTGCCAGCAGTTTATCGGACAGCCCAGATACGCAGTATTTT. Translating it yields CASSLSDSPDTQYF.

The chain recombines TRBV18 with TRBJ2-7, with TRBD1 matching over 8 bases. The CDR3 loop spans 16 amino acids. Germline assignment: CDR1 KGHSH and CDR2 LQKENI. After removal of 2 bases from V and 5 bases from J, the junction contained 11 bases not matched to a gene. The CDR3 sequence: CASSPWTGFTKDEQYF. The CDR3 DNA reads TGTGCCAGCTCACCATGGACAGGGTTTACGAAGGACGAGCAGTACTTC.

The V call is TRBV27, the J call TRBJ2-1, with 7 bases fitting TRBD2. The CDR3 runs 15 residues. Germline-derived CDR1 and CDR2 are MNHEY and SMNVEV (reference sequence). The V gene end was trimmed by 7 bases and the J gene end by 7 bases; junction bases not matched to a gene: 13. For the CDR3, the DNA is TGTGCCAGCACCCCTCAACGGGGGGAAACTAATGAGCAGTTCTTC. This encodes CASTPQRGETNEQFF.

Concerning this clone itself: The sample carries other DNA sequences with the same CDR3. The chain joins TRBV5-1 to TRBJ2-1; D is unresolved. The V gene lost 0 bases and the J gene lost 0 bases, with 4 bases spanning the gap. Germline CDR1 and CDR2: SGHRS and YFSETQ. The CDR3 is made up of 14 amino acids. This CDR3 reads CASSLGSSYNEQFF. For the CDR3, the DNA is TGCGCCAGCAGCTTGGGGAGCTCCTACAATGAGCAGTTCTTC.

The rearrangement uses TRBV5-1 and TRBJ1-3, with TRBD1 matching over 7 bases. Germline values: CDR1 SGHRS, CDR2 YFSETQ. This CDR3 contains 20 residues. J gave up 2 bases and V 2 bases, and 19 bases lay outside the gene matches. The CDR3 DNA reads TGCGCCAGCAGCTTCTCAGGCCCCGTAGACAGGGACTCCGCTGGAAACACCATATATTTT. Translation: CASSFSGPVDRDSAGNTIYF. The whole variable domain, remainder taken from reference TRBV5-1 and TRBJ1-3, is KAGVTQTPRYLIKTRGQQVTLSCSPISGHRSVSWYQQTPGQGLQFLFEYFSETQRNKGNFPGRFSGRQFSNSRSEMNVSTLELGDSALYLCASSFSGPVDRDSAGNTIYFGEGSWLTVV.

The J gene is TRBJ2-7, the V gene TRBV28; 7 bases match TRBD1. Trimming took 5 bases from V and 2 from J; bases not matched to a gene: 9. The length of the CDR3 is 15 residues. Looked up from germline, CDR1 is MDHEN and CDR2 is SYDVKM. CDR3 nucleotide sequence: TGTGCCAGCAGTACAACAGGGGCGACTCCCTACGAGCAGTACTTC. This encodes CASSTTGATPYEQYF.

V gene TRBV5-6 combines with J gene TRBJ2-3; D unresolved. V was trimmed by 6 bases and J by 4 bases, leaving 18 bases between them. The CDR3 spans 15 residues. Germline loops: CDR1 SGHDT, CDR2 YYEEEE. The CDR3 bases are TGTGCCAGCACCTCAAGACTTATCGGCGCAGATACGCAGTATTTT. Translating it yields CASTSRLIGADTQYF.

The CDR3 sequence is CASSTQGPAGELFF. In nucleotides, the CDR3 is TGTGCCAGTAGTACACAGGGGCCCGCCGGGGAGCTGTTTTTT. The chain is built from TRBV19 and TRBJ2-2, with 7 bases lining up with TRBD1. This CDR3 spans 14 amino acids. The germline V gene has CDR1 LNHDA and CDR2 SQIVND (reference sequence). V was pared by 4 bases and J by 6 bases, with 5 bases of the junction left unmatched.